Listed below are T cell receptor beta chains from one sample, sequenced in a study of blood T cell repertoires in COVID-19. Clones were sequenced by immunoSEQ multiplex PCR, and TCRdb holds only the in-frame ones, with some missing. Among 110,000 to 150,000 clones, 87% were seen once, and the ten largest hold around 4.5%. Sequenced: peripheral blood. All receptors come from a woman between 40 and 55 years old with acute or convalescent COVID-19. Each CDR3 is given with its conserved first and last residue. The D gene is left open where the match is weak. Part of the rows lack a size; the others show once, few, many or a class for expanded clones.

j_call v_call clone_size d_call cdr3_aa cdr3_nt
TRBJ2-3 TRBV6-1 few TRBD1 CASSGKVSRGRADTQYF TGTGCCAGCAGTGGTAAAGTAAGCAGGGGGCGAGCAGATACGCAGTATTTT
TRBJ1-2 TRBV7-8 . TRBD1 CASSPRTGTNYGYTF TGTGCCAGCAGCCCGCGGACAGGAACTAACTATGGCTACACCTTC
TRBJ1-4 TRBV5-1 . . CASSLTAAGEKLFF TGCGCCAGCAGCTTGACAGCCGCAGGTGAAAAACTGTTTTTT
TRBJ2-1 TRBV28 . TRBD2 CASSPAGVSYNEQFF TGTGCCAGCAGTCCAGCGGGGGTCTCCTACAATGAGCAGTTCTTC
TRBJ1-1 TRBV19 . . CASSKVGGNTEAFF TGTGCCAGTAGTAAGGTAGGGGGGAACACTGAAGCTTTCTTT
TRBJ2-3 TRBV3-1/TRBV3-2 . . CASSVHLGTQYF TGTGCCAGCAGCGTTCACCTAGGTACGCAGTATTTT
TRBJ2-7 TRBV6-6 . TRBD1 CASSGAGTGTTACYF TGTGCCAGCAGTGGGGCCGGGACAGGGACGACTGCTTGCTACTTC
TRBJ2-3 TRBV12-5 . TRBD2 CASGLAGLGTDTQYF TGTGCTAGTGGTTTAGCGGGACTAGGCACAGATACGCAGTATTTT
TRBJ1-1 TRBV7-2 . . CASSFDRNAVIAFF TGTGCCAGCAGCTTCGATCGCAATGCGGTGATTGCTTTCTTT
TRBJ1-2 TRBV9 . TRBD1 CASSVQGAGDGYTF TGTGCCAGCAGCGTACAGGGGGCGGGGGATGGCTACACCTTC
TRBJ2-4 TRBV19 once . CASSRGTGREDKNIQYF TGTGCCAGTAGTAGAGGGACTGGACGCGAAGACAAAAACATTCAGTACTTC